Listed below are T cell receptor beta chains from one sample, sequenced in a study of blood T cell repertoires in COVID-19. Generated by immunoSEQ multiplex PCR, the TCRdb table keeps only in-frame clones and is missing some. Here the sample spans fewer than 35,000 clones, 85% to 90% being singletons. The sample comprised peripheral blood. These receptors were taken from a man in his 70s with active COVID-19. Each CDR3 is given with its conserved first and last residue. D genes are given only for firm matches. Not all rows give a size; the values are once, few, many and, for expanded clones, a class.

TRBV4-2	once	TRBJ2-1	TRBD1	TGTGCCAGCAGCCAAGCCCTCGGACAGGGGGCTCGCAATGAGCAGTTCTTC	CASSQALGQGARNEQFF
TRBV3-1/TRBV3-2	-	TRBJ2-3	-	TGTGCCAGCAGCCAAGTTGGAGGGATAGATACGCAGTATTTT	CASSQVGGIDTQYF
TRBV7-9	once	TRBJ2-2	-	TGTGCCAGCAGCTTCCAGGATCCCGGGGAGCTGTTTTTT	CASSFQDPGELFF
TRBV7-2	-	TRBJ1-1	TRBD1	TGTGCCAGCAGCCCTGGGACAGGGTTTCATGAAGCTTTCTTT	CASSPGTGFHEAFF
TRBV24-1	-	TRBJ2-5	-	TGTGCCACCAGTGAGGGAGCACAAGAGACCCAGTACTTC	CATSEGAQETQYF
TRBV19	-	TRBJ2-7	-	TGTGCCAGTAGTATGCCCATAACCATTCGGGAGCAGTACTTC	CASSMPITIREQYF
TRBV5-5	once	TRBJ2-6	-	TGTGCCAGCAGCTTGAGAGGGGAGGCTGGGGCCAACGTCCTGACTTTC	CASSLRGEAGANVLTF
TRBV10-3	-	TRBJ1-6	-	TGTGCCATCTCTCAGGCCGACTCCTATAATTCACCCCTCCACTTT	CAISQADSYNSPLHF
TRBV4-3	-	TRBJ1-1	-	TGCGCCAGCAGCCAGTATGGCAGGAACACTGAAGCTTTCTTT	CASSQYGRNTEAFF
TRBV5-4	-	TRBJ2-5	TRBD2	TGTGCCAGCAGCTCGGGGGGTGGTAGCGGAGGCTCCGGGACCCAGTACTTC	CASSSGGGSGGSGTQYF
TRBV19	-	TRBJ2-7	-	TGTGCCAGTAGTGGTAAGGGGAACTCCTACGAGCAGTACTTC	CASSGKGNSYEQYF
TRBV5-1	-	TRBJ2-5	TRBD2	TGCGCCAGCAGCCTGGGTAGCGGGGGGGCCGTAGAGACCCAGTACTTC	CASSLGSGGAVETQYF
TRBV4-2	-	TRBJ1-2	-	TGTGCCAGCAGCCAATCGAGAACTAACTATGGCTACACCTTC	CASSQSRTNYGYTF
TRBV15	once	TRBJ1-1	-	TGTGCCACCAGCAGAGTGGGCGGGGGGACCACTGAAGCTTTCTTT	CATSRVGGGTTEAFF
TRBV7-2	few	TRBJ2-7	-	TGTGCCAGCAGCTTAGCGGGGGCGGACTACGAGCAGTACTTC	CASSLAGADYEQYF
TRBV30	once	TRBJ1-5	TRBD1	TGTGCCTGGACCGGGACAGGGGGCGCGATAACCAATCAGCCCCAGCATTTT	CAWTGTGGAITNQPQHF
TRBV6-1	-	TRBJ1-3	TRBD1	TGTGCCAGCAGTGACACCGACAGGGACTCTGGAAACACCATATATTTT	CASSDTDRDSGNTIYF
TRBV7-9	once	TRBJ2-1	TRBD2	TGTGCCAGCAGCTTCTCTAGCGGGGAAAACAATGAGCAGTTCTTC	CASSFSSGENNEQFF
TRBV3-1/TRBV3-2	-	TRBJ1-5	-	TGTGCCAGCAGTCCCAGGGGTACCAATCAGCCCCAGCATTTT	CASSPRGTNQPQHF
TRBV7-9	-	TRBJ2-1	TRBD2	TGTGCCAGCAGCTTAGGGCGGGGGGGCCTCAATGAGCAGTTCTTC	CASSLGRGGLNEQFF
TRBV7-9	-	TRBJ2-7	TRBD1	TGTGCCAGCAGCCGATCCGGGACAGTACCCCCCTACGAGCAGTACTTC	CASSRSGTVPPYEQYF
TRBV7-8	-	TRBJ1-2	-	TGTGCCAGCAGCTTAGCGGGGGCGGAAAACTATGGCTACACCTTC	CASSLAGAENYGYTF
TRBV7-2	-	TRBJ2-7	-	TGTGCCAGCAGAAACGGGGGGCCTTGGAACGAGCAGTACTTC	CASRNGGPWNEQYF
TRBV10-3	once	TRBJ2-3	TRBD1	TGTGCCATCAGAGGGACAGGGGAGACAGATACGCAGTATTTT	CAIRGTGETDTQYF
TRBV4-1	-	TRBJ1-5	TRBD1	TGCGCCAGCAGCGAAGCAGGTTCGACATGGGACAGGGTTAGCAATCAGCCCCAGCATTTT	CASSEAGSTWDRVSNQPQHF
TRBV3-1/TRBV3-2	-	TRBJ2-3	-	TGTGCCAGCAGCCAAGGGGGGGTTGGAGATACGCAGTATTTT	CASSQGGVGDTQYF
TRBV29-1	-	TRBJ2-1	-	TGCAGCGTGGGACACGTAAATGAGCAGTTCTTC	CSVGHVNEQFF
TRBV7-2	-	TRBJ1-1	-	TGTGCCAGCAGCTTAGTAGAATTAGTCGGTGGTGCAGCTTTCTTT	CASSLVELVGGAAFF
TRBV29-1	-	TRBJ2-1	-	TGCAGCGTGGGGGGTGGCCCCAGCTCCTACAATGAGCAGTTCTTC	CSVGGGPSSYNEQFF
TRBV5-1	-	TRBJ1-6	TRBD1	TGCGCCAGCAGGCCTGACAGGGGGCGTTCACCCCTCCACTTT	CASRPDRGRSPLHF
TRBV5-1	-	TRBJ1-2	TRBD1	TGCGCCAGCAGCGAAAATCCCGGGACAGGGGGAGGCTACACCTTC	CASSENPGTGGGYTF